Here is one TCR beta chain with its context. No cognate antigen has been identified for it. Qualities for individual bases were not recorded, and no much larger clone is one base off. The CDR3 regions of human TCRbeta chains were subjected to immunosequencing. The authors processed their data as follows. TCRs in the repertoires were matched against a reference library of SARS-CoV-2-specific TCRs that had been generated with the MIRA antigen-specificity platform. Breadth was defined as the fraction of unique TCRs that were SARS-CoV-2-associated, and depth was defined as the fraction of total T cells that were SARS-CoV-2-associated. Each spike-specific TCR was assigned to its reactive spike region and to a CD4 or CD8 class using the MIRA data. Log10-transformed breadth and depth values were compared by one-way ANOVA with Sidak's multiple comparisons tests. TCRdb obtained this table from immuneACCESS and retained in-frame rearrangements with V and J assigned. These tables miss some clones; where compared with another copy, unresolved V genes account for less than half of the shortfall, and the remainder is unexplained. V and J calls and clone size are copied from that table; D and trimming were computed from the DNA. Counted in this sample were approximately 120,000 clones; around 90% of them appeared once. The ten biggest clones cover roughly 5% of the sample.

The time point tag for this specimen amounts to: baseline before first vaccination. Vaccinee samples were obtained from the UK trials COV001 and COV002, which included a single-blind randomized controlled phase 2/3 trial of AZD1222 (ChAdOx1 nCoV-19) in healthy adults. For TCRbeta chain sequencing, PBMC samples were collected from trial participants at day 0 and at day 28 after the second dose. The entry originates in a study of T cell responses to AZD1222 COVID-19 vaccine (dated by TCRdb to about 2021). Regarding the study in general: Because spike-specific TCR depth and breadth did not differ between the two schedules, AZD1222 recipients who got a second dose at roughly 4 weeks were pooled with those who got a second dose at roughly 12 weeks. Enrollment into the trials was organized by age into subgroups of 18-55, 56-69 and 70-plus years, and those subgroups contained roughly 160, 29 and 62 TCR-sequenced participants, respectively. A total of 230 to 250 trial participants underwent TCR sequencing, of whom 200 to 220 had received two doses of AZD1222 and about 26 had received two doses of the MenACWY control vaccine.

The CDR1 and CDR2 encoded by the germline V gene (reference sequence) are MNHEY and SMNVEV. V is pared back by 6 bases and J by 7 bases, with 6 bases lying between the germline termini. From the cysteine through the phenylalanine, the CDR3 covers 11 amino acids. Left in the record is the CDR3 DNA by itself, 33 bases read in frame from the first base. What the study reported, not specific to this receptor: The whole spike protein was spanned by vaccine-associated CD4 TCRs, and dominant responses were seen in regions 160-218 and 743-854. Participants were mostly white British, with more females than males. The authors suggested clonal diversity may have been underestimated. Conclusions about previously exposed vaccinees were limited because only a handful of AZD1222 recipients were SARS-CoV-2 seropositive at baseline. The 56-69-year group was small, and its depth increase did not reach significance, likely because of low power. Because no day 14 peak-response samples were available, repertoires were characterized only after the peak T cell response. Reportedly, close to half of the unique spike-specific TCRs recognized epitopes lying outside the regions that are mutated in the B.1.351 and B.1.1.7 variants. Spike-specific TCR breadth and depth rose significantly after two AZD1222 doses compared with day 0 and with MenACWY recipients.

The sequence came from an adult in good health. Specimen: peripheral blood, collected on day 0 of AZD1222 vaccination. Recombination joined TRBV27 with TRBJ2-2; the D assignment is uncertain and may be TRBD1 or TRBD2, with 5 bases supporting each. The CDR3 in this case is CASRRGGELFF. The base sequence is TGTGCCAGCAGGAGGGGCGGGGAGCTGTTTTTT.